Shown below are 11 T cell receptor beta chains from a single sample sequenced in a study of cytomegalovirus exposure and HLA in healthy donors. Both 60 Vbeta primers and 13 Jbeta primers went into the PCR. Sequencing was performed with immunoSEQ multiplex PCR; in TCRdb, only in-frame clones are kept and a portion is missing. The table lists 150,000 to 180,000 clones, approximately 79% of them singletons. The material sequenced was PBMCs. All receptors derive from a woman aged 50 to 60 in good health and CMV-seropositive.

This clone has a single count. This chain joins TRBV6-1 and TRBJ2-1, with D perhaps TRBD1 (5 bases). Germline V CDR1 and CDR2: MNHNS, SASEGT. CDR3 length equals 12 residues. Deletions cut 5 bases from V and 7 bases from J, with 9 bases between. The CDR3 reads CASSLGRNEQFF. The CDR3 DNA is TGTGCCAGCAGTCTGGGGCGTAATGAGCAGTTCTTC.

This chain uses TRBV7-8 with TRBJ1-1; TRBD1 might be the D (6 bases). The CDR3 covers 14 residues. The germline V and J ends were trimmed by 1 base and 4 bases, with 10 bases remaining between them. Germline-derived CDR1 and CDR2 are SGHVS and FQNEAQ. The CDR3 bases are TGTGCCAGCAGCTTAGACAGGGTTGGCACTGAAGCTTTCTTT. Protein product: CASSLDRVGTEAFF.

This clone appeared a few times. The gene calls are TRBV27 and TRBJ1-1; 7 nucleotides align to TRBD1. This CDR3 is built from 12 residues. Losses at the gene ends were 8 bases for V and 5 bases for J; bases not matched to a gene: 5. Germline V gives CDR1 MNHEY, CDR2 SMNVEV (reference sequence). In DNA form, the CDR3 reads TGTGCCAGCCGACAGGGAGGTACTGAAGCTTTCTTT. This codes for CASRQGGTEAFF.

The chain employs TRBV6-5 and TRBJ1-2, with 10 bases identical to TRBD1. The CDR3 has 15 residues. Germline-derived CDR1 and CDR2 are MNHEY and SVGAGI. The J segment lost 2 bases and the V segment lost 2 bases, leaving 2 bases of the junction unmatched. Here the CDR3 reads CASSYQGQGNYGYTF. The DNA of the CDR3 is TGTGCCAGCAGTTACCAGGGACAGGGGAACTATGGCTACACCTTC.

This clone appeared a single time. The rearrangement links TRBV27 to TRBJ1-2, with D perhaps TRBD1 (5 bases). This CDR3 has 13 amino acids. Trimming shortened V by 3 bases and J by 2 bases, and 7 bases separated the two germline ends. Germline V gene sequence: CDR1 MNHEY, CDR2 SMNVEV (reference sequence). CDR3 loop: CASSLKGNYGYTF. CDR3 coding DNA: TGTGCCAGCAGTTTGAAGGGGAACTATGGCTACACCTTC.

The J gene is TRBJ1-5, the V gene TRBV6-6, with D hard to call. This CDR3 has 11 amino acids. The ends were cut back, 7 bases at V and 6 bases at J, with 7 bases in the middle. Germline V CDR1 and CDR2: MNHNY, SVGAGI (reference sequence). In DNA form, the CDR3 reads TGTGCCAGCACCAACAGTCAGCCCCAGCATTTT. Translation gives CASTNSQPQHF.

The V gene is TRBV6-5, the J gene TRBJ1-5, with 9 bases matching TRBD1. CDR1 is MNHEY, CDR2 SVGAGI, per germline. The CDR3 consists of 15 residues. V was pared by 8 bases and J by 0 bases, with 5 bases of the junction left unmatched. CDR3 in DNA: TGTGCCAGCTTACAGGGGGCGAATAGCAATCAGCCCCAGCATTTT. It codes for CASLQGANSNQPQHF.

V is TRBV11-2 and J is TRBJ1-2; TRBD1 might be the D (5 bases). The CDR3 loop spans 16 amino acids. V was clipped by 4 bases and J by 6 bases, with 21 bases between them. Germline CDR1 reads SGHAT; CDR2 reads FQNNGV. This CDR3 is CASSSLVRGGGNGYTF. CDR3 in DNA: TGTGCCAGCAGCTCCCTCGTTCGGGGCGGGGGGAATGGCTACACCTTC.

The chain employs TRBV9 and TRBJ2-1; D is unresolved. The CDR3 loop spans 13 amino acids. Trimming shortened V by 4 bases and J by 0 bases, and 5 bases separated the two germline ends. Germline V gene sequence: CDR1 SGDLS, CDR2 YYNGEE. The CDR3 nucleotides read TGTGCCAGCAGCTCCAGCTCCTACAATGAGCAGTTCTTC. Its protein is CASSSSSYNEQFF.

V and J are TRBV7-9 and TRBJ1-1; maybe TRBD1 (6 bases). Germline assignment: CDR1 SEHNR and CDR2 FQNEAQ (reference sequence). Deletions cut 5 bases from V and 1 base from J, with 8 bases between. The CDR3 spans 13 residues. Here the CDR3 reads CASSEGGNTEAFF. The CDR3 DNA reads TGTGCCAGCAGCGAAGGGGGGAACACTGAAGCTTTCTTT.

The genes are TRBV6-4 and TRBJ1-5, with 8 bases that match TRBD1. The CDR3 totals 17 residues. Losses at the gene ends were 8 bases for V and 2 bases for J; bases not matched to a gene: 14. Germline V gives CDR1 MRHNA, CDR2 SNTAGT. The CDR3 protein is CASGDRMASRGNQPQHF. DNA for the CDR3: TGTGCCAGCGGGGACAGGATGGCGTCAAGGGGCAATCAGCCCCAGCATTTT.